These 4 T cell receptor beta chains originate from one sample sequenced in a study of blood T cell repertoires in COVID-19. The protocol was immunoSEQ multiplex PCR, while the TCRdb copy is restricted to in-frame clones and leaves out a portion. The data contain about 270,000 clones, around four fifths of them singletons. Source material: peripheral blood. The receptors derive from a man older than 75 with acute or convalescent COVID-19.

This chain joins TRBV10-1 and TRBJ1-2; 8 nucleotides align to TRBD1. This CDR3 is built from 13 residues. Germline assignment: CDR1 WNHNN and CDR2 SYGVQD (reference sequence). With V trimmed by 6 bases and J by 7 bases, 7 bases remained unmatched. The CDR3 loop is CASSVPGGSGYTF. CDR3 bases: TGCGCCAGCAGCGTTCCAGGGGGCTCTGGCTACACCTTC.

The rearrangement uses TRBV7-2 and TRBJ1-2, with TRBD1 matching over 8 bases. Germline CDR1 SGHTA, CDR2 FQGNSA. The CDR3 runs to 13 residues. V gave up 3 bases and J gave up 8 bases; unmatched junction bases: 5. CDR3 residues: CASSFQGASGYTF. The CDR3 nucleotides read TGTGCCAGCAGCTTCCAGGGGGCGAGCGGCTACACCTTC.

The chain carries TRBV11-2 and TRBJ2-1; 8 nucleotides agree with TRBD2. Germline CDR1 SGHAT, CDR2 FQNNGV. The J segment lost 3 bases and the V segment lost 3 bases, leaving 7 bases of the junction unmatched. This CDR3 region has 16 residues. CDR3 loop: CASSFGASGLYNEQFF. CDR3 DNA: TGTGCCAGCAGCTTTGGGGCTAGCGGGCTCTACAATGAGCAGTTCTTC.

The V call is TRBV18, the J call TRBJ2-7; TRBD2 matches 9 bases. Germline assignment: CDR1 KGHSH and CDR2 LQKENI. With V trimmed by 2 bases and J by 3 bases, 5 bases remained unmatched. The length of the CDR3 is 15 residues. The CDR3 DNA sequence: TGTGCCAGCTCACCAATTCAACTAGCGGGCTACGAGCAGTACTTC. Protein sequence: CASSPIQLAGYEQYF.